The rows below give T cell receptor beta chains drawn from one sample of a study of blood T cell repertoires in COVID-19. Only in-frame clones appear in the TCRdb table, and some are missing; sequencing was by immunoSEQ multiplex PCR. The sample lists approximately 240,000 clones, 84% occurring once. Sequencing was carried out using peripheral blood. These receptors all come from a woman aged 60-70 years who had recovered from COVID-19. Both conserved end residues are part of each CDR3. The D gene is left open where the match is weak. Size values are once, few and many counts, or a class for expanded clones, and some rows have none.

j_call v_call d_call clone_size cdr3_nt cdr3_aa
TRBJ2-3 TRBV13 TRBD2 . TGTGCCAGCAGCACCCCGGGAGGGGAGGGTACAGATACGCAGTATTTT CASSTPGGEGTDTQYF
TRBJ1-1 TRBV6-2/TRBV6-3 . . TGTGCCAGCAGTTACCCCCCGACAGTTAACACTGAAGCTTTCTTT CASSYPPTVNTEAFF
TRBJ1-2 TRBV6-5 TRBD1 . TGTGCCAGCAGTTCCGGGACAGGGAGGCGCGGCTACACCTTC CASSSGTGRRGYTF
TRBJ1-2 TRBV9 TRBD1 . TGTGCCAGCAGCCCAACTGGGACAGGGGGCATCGGGGGCTACACCTTC CASSPTGTGGIGGYTF
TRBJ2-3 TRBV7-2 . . TGTGCCAGCAGCTATTGGGAGAGCACAGATACGCAGTATTTT CASSYWESTDTQYF
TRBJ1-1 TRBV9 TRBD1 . TGTGCCAGCAGCGTAGGGGGGACAGCGAACACTGAAGCTTTCTTT CASSVGGTANTEAFF
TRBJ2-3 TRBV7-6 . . TGTGCCAGCAGCTTAGTGGCGGGTGGAACAGATACGCAGTATTTT CASSLVAGGTDTQYF
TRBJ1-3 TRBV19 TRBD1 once TGTGCCAGTAGTACACTGGACAGGGAGATAAACACCATATATTTT CASSTLDREINTIYF
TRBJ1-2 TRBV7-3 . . TGTGCCAGCAGCCTTATGGGGGGGTACGGCTACACCTTC CASSLMGGYGYTF
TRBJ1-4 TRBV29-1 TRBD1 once TGCAGCGTTGGGACAGGCCTTAATGAAAAACTGTTTTTT CSVGTGLNEKLFF
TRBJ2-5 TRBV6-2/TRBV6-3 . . TGTGCCAGCAGTTACACACAGTACCAAGAGACCCAGTACTTC CASSYTQYQETQYF
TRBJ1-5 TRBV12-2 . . TGTGCAAGTCGCAGACAGGGGCTCGGGCAGCCCCAGCATTTT CASRRQGLGQPQHF
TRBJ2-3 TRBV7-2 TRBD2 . TGTGCCAGCAGCTTCCGGGAGGGGGCAGATACGCAGTATTTT CASSFREGADTQYF
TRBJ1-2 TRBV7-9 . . TGTGCCAGCAGCTTAGAACAGCTCCTTACCTATGGCTACACCTTC CASSLEQLLTYGYTF
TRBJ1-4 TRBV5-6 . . TGTGCCAGCAGCTTTCAGCGCCTTAATGAAAAACTGTTTTTT CASSFQRLNEKLFF
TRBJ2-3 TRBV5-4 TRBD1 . TGTGCCAGCGATCCCTTTTCGGGACAGGGCACAGATACGCAGTATTTT CASDPFSGQGTDTQYF
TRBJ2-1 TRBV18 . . TGTGCCAGCTCACCCGTTCTGGGGGGAAATGAGCAGTTCTTC CASSPVLGGNEQFF
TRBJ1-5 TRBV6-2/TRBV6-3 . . TGTGCCAGCAGTTACCGGGGGTCCAGGGCCGCCCAGCCCCAGCATTTT CASSYRGSRAAQPQHF
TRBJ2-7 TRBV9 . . TGTGCCAGCAGCGTAGCAGTCTCCTACGAGCAGTACTTC CASSVAVSYEQYF